These T cell receptor beta chains were read from a single sample in a study of blood T cell repertoires in COVID-19. Generated by immunoSEQ multiplex PCR, the TCRdb table keeps only in-frame clones and is missing some. The repertoire holds a few hundred thousand clones, with around 89% as singletons. The sample consisted of PBMCs or T cells enriched from blood (not recorded which). Source of these receptors: a man younger than 35 who had recovered from COVID-19. CDR3s include the opening cysteine and the closing phenylalanine or tryptophan. A D gene is named only where the DNA matches it firmly. The size of a clone is reported for some rows only, either as once, few or many, or as a class for expanded clones.

d_call	clone_size	v_call	j_call	cdr3_aa	cdr3_nt
.	.	TRBV15	TRBJ1-5	CATSRESPALPGQPQHF	TGTGCCACCAGCAGAGAGAGCCCCGCCCTCCCAGGACAGCCCCAGCATTTT
TRBD2	.	TRBV5-6	TRBJ2-7	CASNDGLAGVRYEQYF	TGTGCCAGCAATGACGGACTAGCGGGAGTTCGGTACGAGCAGTACTTC
TRBD1	.	TRBV4-1	TRBJ1-2	CASSIRTGGLNYGYTF	TGCGCCAGCAGCATACGGACAGGGGGCCTTAACTATGGCTACACCTTC
.	.	TRBV9	TRBJ1-6	CASSIGGAQYNSPLHF	TGTGCCAGCAGCATTGGGGGGGCACAGTATAATTCACCCCTCCACTTT
.	.	TRBV5-1	TRBJ1-2	CASSLAGEGGYTF	TGCGCCAGCAGCTTAGCGGGGGAAGGAGGCTACACCTTC
TRBD2	.	TRBV28	TRBJ2-5	CASSLGGRAQTQYF	TGTGCCAGCAGTTTGGGCGGGAGGGCGCAGACCCAGTACTTC
TRBD1	.	TRBV18	TRBJ2-5	CASSPPQGGQGSETQYF	TGTGCCAGCTCACCTCCTCAAGGGGGACAGGGATCCGAGACCCAGTACTTC
TRBD2	.	TRBV3-1/TRBV3-2	TRBJ2-1	CASSLGTSPFDEQFF	TGTGCCAGCAGCCTCGGGACTAGCCCATTTGATGAGCAGTTCTTC
TRBD1	.	TRBV9	TRBJ2-5	CASSEGASRQETQYF	TGTGCCAGCAGCGAGGGGGCTAGCAGACAAGAGACCCAGTACTTC
TRBD2	.	TRBV27	TRBJ2-2	CASSLTSGRANTGELFF	TGTGCCAGCAGTTTAACCAGCGGGAGGGCGAACACCGGGGAGCTGTTTTTT
.	few	TRBV28	TRBJ1-2	CASSGRTSNYGYTF	TGTGCCAGCAGTGGGAGGACAAGTAACTATGGCTACACCTTC
TRBD1	.	TRBV5-1	TRBJ2-7	CASSPWTGTSYEQYF	TGCGCCAGCAGCCCCTGGACAGGGACTTCCTACGAGCAGTACTTC
.	.	TRBV19	TRBJ1-2	CASSIAVQSNGYTF	TGTGCCAGTAGTATAGCCGTACAGTCTAATGGCTACACCTTC
TRBD2	.	TRBV28	TRBJ2-2	CATGEGSIGELFF	TGTGCCACCGGGGAGGGGAGTATCGGGGAGCTGTTTTTT
.	.	TRBV6-5	TRBJ2-7	CASSRDTTYEQYF	TGTGCCAGCAGTCGGGACACCACCTACGAGCAGTACTTC
.	.	TRBV5-1	TRBJ1-5	CASSEGTKDQPQHF	TGCGCCAGCAGCGAGGGGACAAAAGATCAGCCCCAGCATTTT
.	.	TRBV7-2	TRBJ1-5	CASSAYRVNQPQHF	TGTGCCAGCAGCGCATACAGGGTGAACCAGCCCCAGCATTTT
TRBD1	.	TRBV19	TRBJ1-2	CASSLQGDNYGYTF	TGTGCCAGTAGCCTACAGGGGGATAACTATGGCTACACCTTC
.	.	TRBV5-1	TRBJ2-1	CASSLGVLYNEQFF	TGCGCCAGCAGCTTAGGGGTACTCTACAATGAGCAGTTCTTC
TRBD1	.	TRBV27	TRBJ1-2	CASPKGTGGYGYTF	TGTGCCAGCCCTAAGGGCACAGGGGGGTATGGCTACACCTTC
TRBD1	once	TRBV19	TRBJ2-7	CASSNRQGGSDEQYF	TGTGCCAGTAGTAACAGACAGGGGGGTTCTGACGAGCAGTACTTC
.	.	TRBV5-1	TRBJ2-2	CASSSTGTLPGELFF	TGCGCCAGCAGCTCGACCGGGACACTCCCCGGGGAGCTGTTTTTT
.	.	TRBV2	TRBJ1-3	CASSGGGSGNTIYF	TGTGCCAGCAGTGGGGGGGGCTCTGGAAACACCATATATTTT
TRBD1	.	TRBV6-5	TRBJ2-7	CASSPDRQGSYEQYF	TGTGCCAGCAGTCCAGATAGACAGGGGAGCTACGAGCAGTACTTC
TRBD2	.	TRBV4-3	TRBJ2-3	CASSQDPPSLAGGTDTQYF	TGCGCCAGCAGCCAAGATCCCCCATCTCTAGCGGGAGGGACAGATACGCAGTATTTT
.	once	TRBV7-8	TRBJ1-2	CASSLSGDSGGYTF	TGTGCCAGCAGCTTATCAGGGGATTCAGGGGGCTACACCTTC
.	.	TRBV3-1/TRBV3-2	TRBJ1-4	CASSQGRQSTGSEKLFF	TGTGCCAGCAGCCAAGGTCGGCAGAGTACAGGGAGCGAAAAACTGTTTTTT
.	.	TRBV2	TRBJ1-4	CASSARRNEKLFF	TGTGCCAGCAGCGCGCGGAGGAATGAAAAACTGTTTTTT
.	.	TRBV5-1	TRBJ2-2	CASSLQKNTGELFF	TGCGCCAGCAGCTTGCAGAAGAACACCGGGGAGCTGTTTTTT
TRBD1	.	TRBV14	TRBJ2-6	CASSRPTGNPGANVLTF	TGTGCCAGCAGCCGCCCGACAGGGAACCCTGGGGCCAACGTCCTGACTTTC
.	once	TRBV19	TRBJ1-5	CASSTPLGGEHQPQHF	TGTGCCAGTAGTACACCCTTGGGAGGCGAGCATCAGCCCCAGCATTTT
TRBD1	.	TRBV29-1	TRBJ1-6	CSLWTGISGYEWSPLHF	TGCAGCCTTTGGACAGGGATTAGTGGGTACGAGTGGTCACCCCTCCACTTT
TRBD2	.	TRBV5-6	TRBJ2-2	CASSSYRTSGTNTGELFF	TGTGCCAGCAGCTCGTATCGGACTAGCGGGACGAACACCGGGGAGCTGTTTTTT
TRBD1	once	TRBV18	TRBJ2-3	CASSTSTGARGDTQYF	TGTGCCAGCTCAACCTCAACAGGGGCCAGGGGAGATACGCAGTATTTT
TRBD2	.	TRBV18	TRBJ2-7	CASSSVGEGYREQYF	TGTGCCAGCTCCTCGGTCGGGGAGGGGTATCGGGAGCAGTACTTC
.	.	TRBV13	TRBJ2-7	CASSLPVISYEQYF	TGTGCCAGCAGCTTACCCGTTATCAGCTACGAGCAGTACTTC
.	.	TRBV5-5	TRBJ2-1	CASSPSSYNEQFF	TGTGCCAGCAGCCCCAGTTCCTACAATGAGCAGTTCTTC
TRBD1	.	TRBV9	TRBJ2-2	CASSVPPGGTGVAGELFF	TGTGCCAGCAGCGTACCCCCGGGGGGGACAGGGGTGGCCGGGGAGCTGTTTTTT
.	.	TRBV5-4	TRBJ2-3	CASSFRASGTDTQYF	TGTGCCAGCAGCTTTCGTGCTAGCGGCACAGATACGCAGTATTTT
TRBD1	.	TRBV4-1	TRBJ2-5	CASSQVDRGKETQYF	TGCGCCAGCAGCCAAGTGGACAGGGGGAAGGAGACCCAGTACTTC
TRBD1	.	TRBV7-9	TRBJ1-3	CASSPLEGATSGNTIYF	TGTGCCAGCAGCCCCTTGGAGGGGGCTACCTCTGGAAACACCATATATTTT
TRBD1	.	TRBV9	TRBJ1-5	CASSAGTGAQPQHF	TGTGCCAGCAGCGCAGGGACAGGGGCACAGCCCCAGCATTTT
TRBD2	.	TRBV6-6	TRBJ2-1	CASRKLAGGPGNEQFF	TGTGCCAGCAGGAAACTAGCGGGAGGGCCGGGTAATGAGCAGTTCTTC
.	.	TRBV6-6	TRBJ2-1	CASTRGTAALDNEQFF	TGTGCCAGCACACGGGGGACAGCAGCCCTCGACAATGAGCAGTTCTTC
.	once	TRBV7-5	TRBJ1-3	CVRSCFRDRDNKSSGNTIYF	TGTGTCAGAAGCTGTTTCCGGGACAGGGATAATAAGAGCTCTGGAAACACCATATATTTT
TRBD1	.	TRBV5-6	TRBJ2-3	CASSFPSYLAGGAADTQYF	TGTGCCAGCAGCTTTCCTAGTTATCTGGCAGGGGGCGCCGCAGATACGCAGTATTTT
TRBD2	.	TRBV27	TRBJ2-7	CASSSSGGAGEQYF	TGTGCCAGCAGTTCTAGCGGGGGGGCTGGCGAGCAGTACTTC
TRBD2	.	TRBV5-1	TRBJ2-1	CASSPPPAGGVNEQFF	TGCGCCAGCAGCCCCCCACCAGCGGGGGGGGTCAATGAGCAGTTCTTC
.	.	TRBV3-1/TRBV3-2	TRBJ1-1	CASSHRPNTEAFF	TGTGCCAGCAGCCACAGGCCAAACACTGAAGCTTTCTTT
TRBD2	.	TRBV5-1	TRBJ2-5	CASMIISAGGETQYF	TGCGCCAGCATGATCATATCAGCGGGAGGGGAGACCCAGTACTTC
TRBD1	.	TRBV27	TRBJ2-1	CASSSKGQGMHNEQFF	TGTGCCAGCAGTTCAAAGGGACAGGGGATGCACAATGAGCAGTTCTTC
TRBD1	.	TRBV10-3	TRBJ2-6	CAISEEGALSSGANVLTF	TGTGCCATCAGTGAGGAGGGGGCCCTCAGCTCTGGGGCCAACGTCCTGACTTTC
TRBD2	once	TRBV24-1	TRBJ2-3	CATAGGLAGNPSTDTQYF	TGTGCCACCGCGGGGGGACTAGCGGGGAACCCTAGCACAGATACGCAGTATTTT
.	.	TRBV18	TRBJ1-3	CASSPLAGQPSGNTIYF	TGTGCCAGCTCACCTCTTGCAGGACAACCCTCTGGAAACACCATATATTTT
.	.	TRBV7-6	TRBJ2-1	CASSSVRGRYNEQFF	TGTGCCAGCAGTTCTGTGAGAGGGCGGTACAATGAGCAGTTCTTC
.	.	TRBV9	TRBJ2-3	CASSARTRTDTQYF	TGTGCCAGCAGCGCCCGGACACGGACAGATACGCAGTATTTT